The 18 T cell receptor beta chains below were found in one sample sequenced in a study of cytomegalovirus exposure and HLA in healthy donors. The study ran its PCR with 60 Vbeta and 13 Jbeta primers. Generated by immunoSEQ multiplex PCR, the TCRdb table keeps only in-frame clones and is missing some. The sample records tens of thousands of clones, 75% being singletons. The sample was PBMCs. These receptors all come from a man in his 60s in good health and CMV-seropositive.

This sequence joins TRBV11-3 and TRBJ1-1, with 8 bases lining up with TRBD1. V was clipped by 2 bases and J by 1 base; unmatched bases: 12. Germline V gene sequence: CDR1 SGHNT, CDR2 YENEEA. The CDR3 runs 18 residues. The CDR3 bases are TGTGCCAGCAGCTTAAAGTTTCGTCTTGGACAGGGGAACACTGAAGCTTTCTTT. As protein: CASSLKFRLGQGNTEAFF.

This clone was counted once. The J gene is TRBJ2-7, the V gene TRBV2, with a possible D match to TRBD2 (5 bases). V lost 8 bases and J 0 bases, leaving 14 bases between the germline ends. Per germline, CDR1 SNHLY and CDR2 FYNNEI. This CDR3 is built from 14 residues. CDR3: CASRRTEGSYEQYF. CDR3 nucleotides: TGTGCCAGCCGTCGAACCGAGGGCTCCTACGAGCAGTACTTC.

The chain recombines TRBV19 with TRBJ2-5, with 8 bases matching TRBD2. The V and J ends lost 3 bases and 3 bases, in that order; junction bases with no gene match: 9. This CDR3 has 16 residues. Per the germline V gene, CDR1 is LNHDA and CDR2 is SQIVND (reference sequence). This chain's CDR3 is CASSIPQLGLEETQYF. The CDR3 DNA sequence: TGTGCCAGTAGTATTCCTCAACTGGGACTAGAAGAGACCCAGTACTTC.

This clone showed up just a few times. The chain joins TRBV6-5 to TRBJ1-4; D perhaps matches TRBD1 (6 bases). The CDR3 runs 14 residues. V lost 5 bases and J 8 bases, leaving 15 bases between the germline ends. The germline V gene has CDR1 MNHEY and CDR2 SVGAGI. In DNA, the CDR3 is TGTGCCAGCAGTGAGGGGTGGGGGCCCGAAAAACTGTTTTTT. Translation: CASSEGWGPEKLFF.

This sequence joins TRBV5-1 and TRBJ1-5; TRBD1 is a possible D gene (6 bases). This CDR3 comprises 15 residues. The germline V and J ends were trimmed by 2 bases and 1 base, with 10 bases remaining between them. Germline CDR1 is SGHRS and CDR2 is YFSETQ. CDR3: CASSLGGVSNQPQHF. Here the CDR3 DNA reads TGCGCCAGCAGCTTAGGGGGAGTCAGCAATCAGCCCCAGCATTTT.

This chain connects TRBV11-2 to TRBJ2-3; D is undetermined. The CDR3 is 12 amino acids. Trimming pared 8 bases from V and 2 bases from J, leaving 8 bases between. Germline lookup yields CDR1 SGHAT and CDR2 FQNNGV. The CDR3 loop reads CASGRSTDTQYF. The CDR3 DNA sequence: TGTGCCAGCGGCAGGTCCACAGATACGCAGTATTTT.

The CDR3 nucleotides read TGCGCCAGCAGCTTGAGAACAGCCGCTCCAAACACCGGGGAGCTGTTTTTT. Residues: CASSLRTAAPNTGELFF. The chain is built from TRBV5-1 and TRBJ2-2, with D unresolved. Germline-derived CDR1 and CDR2 are SGHRS and YFSETQ. This CDR3 region has 17 residues. V lost 1 base and J 2 bases, leaving 15 bases between the germline ends.

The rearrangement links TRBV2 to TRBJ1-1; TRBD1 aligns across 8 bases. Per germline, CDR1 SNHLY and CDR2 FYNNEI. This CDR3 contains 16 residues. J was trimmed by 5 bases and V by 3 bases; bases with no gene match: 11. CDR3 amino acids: CASSEEGHRGGTEAFF. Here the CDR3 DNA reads TGTGCCAGCAGTGAGGAGGGACACAGGGGGGGAACTGAAGCTTTCTTT.

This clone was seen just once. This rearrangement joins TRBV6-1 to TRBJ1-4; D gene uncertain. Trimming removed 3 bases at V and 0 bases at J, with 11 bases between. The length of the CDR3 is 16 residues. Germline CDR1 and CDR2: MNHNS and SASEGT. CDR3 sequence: CASSDIMSPTNEKLFF. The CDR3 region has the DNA TGTGCCAGCAGTGATATTATGTCTCCAACTAATGAAAAACTGTTTTTT.

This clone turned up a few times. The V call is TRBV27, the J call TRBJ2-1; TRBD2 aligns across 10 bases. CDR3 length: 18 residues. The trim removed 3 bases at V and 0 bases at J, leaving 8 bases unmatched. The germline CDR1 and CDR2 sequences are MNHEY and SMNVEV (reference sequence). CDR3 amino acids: CASSFLAGVRNSYNEQFF. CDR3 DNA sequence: TGTGCCAGCAGTTTCCTAGCGGGAGTACGGAACTCCTACAATGAGCAGTTCTTC.

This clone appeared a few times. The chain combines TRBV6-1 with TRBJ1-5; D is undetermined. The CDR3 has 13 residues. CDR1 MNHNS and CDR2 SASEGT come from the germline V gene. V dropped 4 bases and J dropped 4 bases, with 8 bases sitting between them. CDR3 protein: CASSVRVNQPQHF. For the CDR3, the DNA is TGTGCCAGCAGTGTTCGGGTTAATCAGCCCCAGCATTTT.

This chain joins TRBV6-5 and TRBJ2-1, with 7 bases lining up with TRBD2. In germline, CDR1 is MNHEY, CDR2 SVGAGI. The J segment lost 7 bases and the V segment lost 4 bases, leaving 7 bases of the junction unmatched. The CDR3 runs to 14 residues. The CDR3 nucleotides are TGTGCCAGCAGTTGGTCCCGGACTAGGAATGAGCAGTTCTTC. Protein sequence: CASSWSRTRNEQFF.

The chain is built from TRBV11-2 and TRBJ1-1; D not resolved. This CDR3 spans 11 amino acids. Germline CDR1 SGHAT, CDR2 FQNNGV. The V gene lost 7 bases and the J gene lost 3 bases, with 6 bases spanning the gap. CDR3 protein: CASTRYTEAFF. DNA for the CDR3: TGTGCCAGCACACGGTACACTGAAGCTTTCTTT.

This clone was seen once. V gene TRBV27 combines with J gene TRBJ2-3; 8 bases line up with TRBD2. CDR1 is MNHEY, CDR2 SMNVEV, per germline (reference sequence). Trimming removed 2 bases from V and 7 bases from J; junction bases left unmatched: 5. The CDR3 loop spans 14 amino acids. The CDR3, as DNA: TGTGCCAGCAGTTTAGGGCTAGCGGGCTATACGCAGTATTTT. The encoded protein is CASSLGLAGYTQYF.

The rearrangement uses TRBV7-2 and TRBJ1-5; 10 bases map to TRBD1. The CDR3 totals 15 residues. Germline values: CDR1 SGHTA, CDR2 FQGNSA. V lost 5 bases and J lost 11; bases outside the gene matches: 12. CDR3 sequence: CASSQDRGPGRTQHF. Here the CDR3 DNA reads TGTGCCAGCAGCCAAGACAGGGGGCCGGGGAGGACCCAGCATTTT.

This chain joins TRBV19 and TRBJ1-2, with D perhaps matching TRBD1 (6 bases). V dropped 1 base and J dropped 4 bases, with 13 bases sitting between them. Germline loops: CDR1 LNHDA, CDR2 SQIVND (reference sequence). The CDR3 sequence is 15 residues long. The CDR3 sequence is CASSIGGRGGYGYTF. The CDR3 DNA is TGTGCCAGTAGTATAGGGGGGAGGGGGGGCTATGGCTACACCTTC.

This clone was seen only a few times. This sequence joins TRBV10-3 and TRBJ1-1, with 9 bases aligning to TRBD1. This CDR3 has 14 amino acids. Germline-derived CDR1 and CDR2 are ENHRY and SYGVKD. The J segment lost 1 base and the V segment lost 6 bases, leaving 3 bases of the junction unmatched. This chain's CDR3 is CAIRGGQGNTEAFF. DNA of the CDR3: TGTGCCATCAGGGGGGGACAGGGGAACACTGAAGCTTTCTTT.

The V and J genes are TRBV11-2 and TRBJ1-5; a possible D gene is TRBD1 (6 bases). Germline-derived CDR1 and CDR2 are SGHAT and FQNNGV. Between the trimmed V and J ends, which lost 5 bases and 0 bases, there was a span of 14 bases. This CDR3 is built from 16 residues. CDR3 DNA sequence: TGTGCCAGCAGCCCAGGGAGGGGGAATAGCAATCAGCCCCAGCATTTT. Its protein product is CASSPGRGNSNQPQHF.